This passage covers 26 T cell receptor beta chains from one sample sequenced in a study of cytomegalovirus exposure and HLA in healthy donors. Both 60 Vbeta primers and 13 Jbeta primers went into the PCR. Clones were read by immunoSEQ multiplex PCR, and TCRdb kept only the in-frame ones, dropping some. The top ten clones hold 6.3% of a sample with 55,000 to 90,000 clones, around 76% of them seen once. Material: PBMCs. The origin of the receptors is a man in his forties or fifties in good health and CMV-seronegative.

This chain connects TRBV30 to TRBJ2-2; 10 bases map to TRBD2. The CDR3 is 15 amino acids. CDR1 and CDR2 from the germline V gene are GTSNPN and SVGIG (reference sequence). The junction had 4 bases not matched to a gene; V was cut back by 0 bases and J by 6 bases. The CDR3 loop is CAWSVLLAGAGELFF. Written as DNA, the CDR3 is TGTGCCTGGAGTGTCCTTCTAGCGGGAGCCGGGGAGCTGTTTTTT.

The J gene is TRBJ2-3, the V gene TRBV5-1; TRBD2 matches at 14 bases. The CDR3 contains 16 residues. Per the germline V gene, CDR1 is SGHRS and CDR2 is YFSETQ. Losses at the gene ends were 4 bases for V and 6 bases for J; bases not matched to a gene: 7. The CDR3 is CASSTGLAGGFDTQYF. The CDR3 DNA sequence: TGCGCCAGCAGCACTGGACTAGCGGGGGGTTTTGATACGCAGTATTTT.

The rearrangement links TRBV10-3 to TRBJ1-1; 7 bases match TRBD1. Germline CDR1 is ENHRY and CDR2 is SYGVKD. CDR3 length: 14 residues. V trimming: 4 bases; J trimming: 3 bases; junction bases outside the gene matches: 5. The CDR3 region has the DNA TGTGCCATCAGTGCGAATCAGGGGGACACTGAAGCTTTCTTT. Translating gives CAISANQGDTEAFF.

The chain links TRBV19 to TRBJ1-1; D ambiguous. Trimming removed 0 bases at V and 1 base at J, with 6 bases between. CDR1 LNHDA and CDR2 SQIVND come from the germline V gene (reference sequence). This CDR3 has 14 residues. For the CDR3, the DNA is TGTGCCAGTAGTATAGATCACAGGAACACTGAAGCTTTCTTT. Its translation: CASSIDHRNTEAFF.

The chain carries TRBV7-9 and TRBJ2-2; possibly TRBD1 for D (6 bases). V was cut by 5 bases and J by 1 base, with 14 bases left in between. Germline-derived CDR1 and CDR2 are SEHNR and FQNEAQ (reference sequence). The CDR3 spans 16 residues. The CDR3 DNA sequence: TGTGCCAGCAGCCGACTGACAGGACTGAACACCGGGGAGCTGTTTTTT. Translated: CASSRLTGLNTGELFF.

This clone occurred once. V and J are TRBV6-5 and TRBJ1-5; TRBD1 is a possible D gene (5 bases). Deletions cut 6 bases from V and 14 bases from J, with 20 bases between. The germline V gene has CDR1 MNHEY and CDR2 SVGAGI. This CDR3 contains 13 residues. The DNA of the CDR3 is TGTGCCAGCAGCTCAAAGCGGGGCAGAGCAGAGCATTTT. This translates into CASSSKRGRAEHF.

The chain couples TRBV29-1 to TRBJ2-1; 9 bases map to TRBD2. V gave up 2 bases and J gave up 7 bases; unmatched junction bases: 12. There are 16 residues in the CDR3. Germline V gives CDR1 SQVTM, CDR2 ANQGSEA. CDR3 protein: CSVETAGGTVWNEQFF. The CDR3 DNA reads as TGCAGCGTTGAAACGGCGGGGGGGACGGTTTGGAATGAGCAGTTCTTC.

The J gene is TRBJ1-2, the V gene TRBV19, with D possibly being TRBD1 (6 bases). The CDR3 is 14 residues long. Germline loops: CDR1 LNHDA, CDR2 SQIVND (reference sequence). The V and J ends lost 4 bases and 8 bases respectively, with 17 bases between them. CDR3 in amino acids: CASSRLGQNFGYTF. The DNA for the CDR3 is TGTGCCAGTAGTAGACTTGGACAGAACTTCGGCTACACCTTC.

The V gene is TRBV28, the J gene TRBJ1-5, with 7 bases identical to TRBD1. The CDR3 extends over 15 amino acids. J was trimmed by 5 bases and V by 5 bases; bases with no gene match: 9. Germline assignment: CDR1 MDHEN and CDR2 SYDVKM. CDR3 sequence (DNA): TGTGCCAGCAGTCGGACAGGTGGGAATCATCAGCCCCAGCATTTT. Protein product: CASSRTGGNHQPQHF.

This clone was recorded a few times. This chain joins TRBV7-9 and TRBJ2-1; tentatively, D is TRBD2 (5 bases). This CDR3 comprises 15 residues. With 5 bases removed from V and 2 bases from J, the gap between germline ends came to 13 bases. Germline V CDR1 and CDR2: SEHNR, FQNEAQ (reference sequence). CDR3 residues: CASSPRPGTYNEQFF. The CDR3 coding sequence is TGTGCCAGCAGCCCCCGGCCGGGAACCTACAATGAGCAGTTCTTC.

The chain joins TRBV13 to TRBJ2-2; the D gene is possibly TRBD2 (5 bases). V was pared by 0 bases and J by 3 bases, with 8 bases between. CDR1 and CDR2 (germline): PRHDT, FYEKMQ (reference sequence). The CDR3 is 15 amino acids. CDR3 bases: TGTGCCAGCAGCTTAGGAGGAGGTGACACCGGGGAGCTGTTTTTT. This codes for CASSLGGGDTGELFF.

The genes are TRBV6-5 and TRBJ1-2, with D maybe TRBD1 (5 bases). V gave up 2 bases and J gave up 8 bases, with 15 bases separating them. The germline gives CDR1 MNHEY, CDR2 SVGAGI. This CDR3 contains 14 residues. In DNA form, the CDR3 reads TGTGCCAGCAGTTACAGTGGACACCAGGAGGGCTACACCTTC. It specifies CASSYSGHQEGYTF.

The chain carries TRBV2 and TRBJ2-7; 8 bases line up with TRBD1. This CDR3 region has 14 residues. V dropped 6 bases and J dropped 3; count of bases not matched to a gene: 7. From germline, CDR1 is SNHLY and CDR2 FYNNEI. CDR3 DNA sequence: TGTGCCAGCAGAGGCAGGGGGCTCCTCTACGAGCAGTACTTC. Translation: CASRGRGLLYEQYF.

The rearrangement joins TRBV7-2 to TRBJ1-3; TRBD1 might be the D (6 bases). Trimming pared 0 bases from V and 4 bases from J, leaving 16 bases between. The germline V gene has CDR1 SGHTA and CDR2 FQGNSA. The CDR3 totals 17 residues. This CDR3 reads CASSLAPLGGGGNTIYF. The DNA for the CDR3 is TGTGCCAGCAGCTTAGCCCCTCTAGGGGGGGGAGGAAACACCATATATTTT.

The CDR3 reads CASRWGGTYEQYF. The DNA for the CDR3 is TGTGCCTCGAGGTGGGGGGGAACCTACGAGCAGTACTTC. The chain has TRBV7-9 and TRBJ2-7; 7 positions match TRBD2. After removal of 11 bases from V and 2 bases from J, the junction contained 9 bases not matched to a gene. This CDR3 contains 13 residues. The germline V gene encodes CDR1 SEHNR and CDR2 FQNEAQ (reference sequence).

The chain employs TRBV10-3 and TRBJ1-2; D is possibly TRBD1 (5 bases). This CDR3 comprises 12 residues. Germline V gives CDR1 ENHRY, CDR2 SYGVKD. V gave up 6 bases and J gave up 4 bases, with 9 bases separating them. The CDR3 reads CAISRGAYGYTF. CDR3 coding DNA: TGTGCCATCAGCCGTGGGGCCTATGGCTACACCTTC.

This clone was picked up a small number of times. The chain is built from TRBV28 and TRBJ2-4; 9 positions agree with TRBD1. The CDR3 extends over 17 amino acids. Germline values: CDR1 MDHEN, CDR2 SYDVKM. The junction had 9 bases not matched to a gene; V was cut back by 6 bases and J by 0 bases. The CDR3: CASSLTGTGLAKNIQYF. CDR3 in DNA: TGTGCCAGCAGCCTAACCGGGACAGGGCTAGCCAAAAACATTCAGTACTTC. The complete variable domain, with remaining parts taken from reference TRBV28 and TRBJ2-4, reads DVKVTQSSRYLVKRTGEKVFLECVQDMDHENMFWYRQDPGLGLRLIYFSYDVKMKEKGDIPEGYSVSREKKERFSLILESASTNQTSMYLCASSLTGTGLAKNIQYFGAGTRLSVL.

This chain links TRBV11-2 with TRBJ1-6; unclear D gene. This CDR3 region has 17 residues. Germline V lookup: CDR1 SGHAT, CDR2 FQNNGV. With 5 bases removed from V and 1 base from J, the gap between germline ends came to 15 bases. The CDR3 spells CASSMGPLGSYNSPLHF. The DNA of the CDR3 is TGTGCCAGCAGCATGGGTCCCCTCGGGTCCTATAATTCACCCCTCCACTTT.

This chain links TRBV27 with TRBJ1-1; the D gene is possibly TRBD1 (6 bases). The germline gives CDR1 MNHEY, CDR2 SMNVEV (reference sequence). There are 15 residues in the CDR3. V was trimmed by 5 bases and J by 4 bases, leaving 17 bases between them. The CDR3 DNA follows: TGTGCCAGCAGTCCAGCGGGGGGCGCAGGCACTGAAGCTTTCTTT. Protein product: CASSPAGGAGTEAFF.

V and J are TRBV27 and TRBJ1-1; a weak D match, TRBD1 (5 bases). The CDR3 consists of 16 residues. The V end was cut by 5 bases, the J end by 1 base, with 17 bases between. Germline V gene data show CDR1 as MNHEY and CDR2 as SMNVEV (reference sequence). CDR3 sequence reads: CASSTLGRSRNTEAFF. CDR3 nucleotide sequence: TGTGCCAGCAGTACCCTGGGGCGGTCGCGGAACACTGAAGCTTTCTTT.

The chain has TRBV6-1 and TRBJ1-1; tentatively, D is TRBD1 (5 bases). The CDR3 totals 15 residues. The V gene lost 1 base and the J gene lost 0 bases, with 9 bases spanning the gap. CDR1 and CDR2 from the germline V gene are MNHNS and SASEGT. The CDR3 DNA is TGTGCCAGCAGTGAAGTTGGGGGGATGAACACTGAAGCTTTCTTT. Amino acids: CASSEVGGMNTEAFF.

The rearrangement joins TRBV4-1 to TRBJ2-1, with TRBD1 matching over 8 bases. Trimming cost V 4 bases and J 10 bases; bases outside gene matches: 12. The CDR3 is made up of 15 amino acids. CDR1 and CDR2 (germline): MGHRA, YSYEKL. The CDR3 is CASSPVRTGKEEQFF. The DNA for the CDR3 is TGCGCCAGCAGCCCCGTCAGGACAGGGAAGGAAGAGCAGTTCTTC.

V usage is TRBV6-6 and J usage is TRBJ2-7; 13 bases line up with TRBD2. V lost 6 bases, J lost 0 bases, and 5 bases stayed unmatched. The CDR3 length is 16 residues. Germline V gene sequence: CDR1 MNHNY, CDR2 SVGAGI (reference sequence). Here the CDR3 reads CASSYRTSGSSYEQYF. CDR3 coding DNA: TGTGCCAGCAGCTACAGGACTAGCGGGAGCTCCTACGAGCAGTACTTC.

The gene calls are TRBV6-4 and TRBJ2-3; 16 bases fit TRBD2. The CDR3 length is 16 residues. Trimming at V came to 8 bases and at J to 3 bases, leaving 5 bases not matched to a gene. Germline CDR1 is MRHNA and CDR2 is SNTAGT. CDR3 sequence reads: CASGTGLAGGTDTQYF. The CDR3 DNA reads TGTGCCAGCGGAACGGGACTAGCGGGAGGGACAGATACGCAGTATTTT.

The CDR3 is CAWSGRAIQGGGEQYF. The CDR3 DNA sequence: TGTGCCTGGAGTGGTAGGGCAATACAGGGTGGGGGCGAGCAGTACTTC. The chain couples TRBV30 to TRBJ2-7, with D maybe TRBD1 (6 bases). V shed 1 base and J shed 6 bases, with 22 bases lying between them. From germline, CDR1 is GTSNPN and CDR2 SVGIG (reference sequence). The CDR3 totals 16 residues.

This clone was counted a single time. The V call is TRBV19, the J call TRBJ1-2; 7 nucleotides match TRBD1. Germline-derived CDR1 and CDR2 are LNHDA and SQIVND (reference sequence). Trimming cost V 5 bases and J 0 bases; bases outside gene matches: 9. This CDR3 is 16 amino acids long. The CDR3 DNA reads TGTGCCAGTAGTCTAACACAGGGGCTCGCTAACTATGGCTACACCTTC. As protein: CASSLTQGLANYGYTF.